This TCR beta chain derives from a study of molecular identifiers for immune sequencing clone quantification. At the level of the study: Five aliquots were made in replicates from the RNA of about 20,000 or 100,000 naive CD8 cells, and four were sequenced.

This clonotype was picked up many times. CDR3 length: 13 residues. V was clipped by 2 bases and J by 4 bases, with 6 bases between them. Germline CDR1 is SGHDT and CDR2 is YYEEEE. TCRdb reprocessed the PCR reads via MiXCR and lists one record per CDR3 protein. There are nearly 55,000 distinct CDR3 sequences in the sample; about a third occur only once, and 3% to 4% lies in the top ten. V is TRBV5-6 and J is TRBJ2-2; TRBD1 or TRBD2 may be the D gene (5 bases each). Sample: naive CD8+ T cells from blood, with Jurkat cell RNA spiked in. Described subset: FACS-sorted CD8+CD4-CCR7+CD45RA+ naive T cells. The sequence derives from a human donor in good health. Some libraries in this study had Jurkat cell RNA spiked in. The CDR3 DNA is TGTGCCAGCAGCTTTGGGGGCACCGGGGAGCTGTTTTTT. Encoded protein: CASSFGGTGELFF.